A single sample is the source of the 22 T cell receptor beta chains below, sequenced in a study of T cell clusters in autoimmune cytopenias. Each sample's input was around 250 ng genomic DNA, some 38,000 genome equivalents. One tube held mixed TRB-A and TRB-B primer pools for touch-down PCR. No DNA is given; TCRdb re-called the multiplex PCR reads and lists each CDR3 protein once. Its table records 3,100 or so distinct CDR3 sequences. Specimen: peripheral blood. The receptor set was obtained from a human donor with an autoimmune cytopenia or autoimmune hepatitis (not recorded which).

This clonotype is deemed medium-sized by its frequency. The chain is built from TRBV11-3 and TRBJ2-5. The V gene's germline CDR1 is SGHNT and CDR2 YENEEA. This CDR3 contains 17 residues. The CDR3 here is CASSLEVTGYLQETQYF.

V usage is TRBV6-5 and J usage is TRBJ1-2; the TCRdb D gene call, TRBD1, has no DNA to confirm it. Germline V gene lookup returns CDR1 MNHEY and CDR2 SVGAGI. This CDR3 region has 16 residues. This CDR3 is CASSPTGRGVDGGYTF.

This clonotype is medium-sized (0.01 to 0.1%) by frequency. J is TRBJ2-5 and V is TRBV5-1; TCRdb proposes TRBD2, but this gene call is untestable without DNA. Germline V gene sequence: CDR1 SGHRS, CDR2 YFSETQ. The CDR3 has 14 amino acids. The CDR3 protein is CASSRGLAEETQYF.

The gene calls are TRBV6-5 and TRBJ1-5. From germline, CDR1 is MNHEY and CDR2 SVGAGI. CDR3 length: 13 residues. CDR3 sequence reads: CASSYGTDQPQHF.

This clonotype is identified as medium-sized from frequency. The chain has TRBV6-5 and TRBJ2-7. CDR3 size: 13 residues. Per germline, CDR1 MNHEY and CDR2 SVGAGI. CDR3 in amino acids: CASMPPGSYEQYF.

By frequency, this clonotype registers medium-sized. The rearrangement uses TRBV27 and TRBJ2-3; the TRBD2 assignment by TCRdb is unverifiable without DNA. CDR3 length: 16 residues. Germline CDR1 reads MNHEY; CDR2 reads SMNVEV (reference sequence). CDR3 sequence: CASSPLGIALRDTQYF.

This sequence joins TRBV19 and TRBJ2-2; TCRdb gives TRBD2 as the D gene, but with no DNA this cannot be confirmed. The CDR3 length is 15 residues. Germline lookup yields CDR1 LNHDA and CDR2 SQIVND (reference sequence). CDR3 sequence: CASSIGLAVGRELFF.

The chain employs TRBV27 and TRBJ1-6. The germline V gene has CDR1 MNHEY and CDR2 SMNVEV (reference sequence). This CDR3 has 16 residues. The CDR3 sequence: CASSFKDRDYNSPLHF.

By frequency, this clonotype is medium-sized (0.01 to 0.1%). The V gene is TRBV12-3 or TRBV12-4, the J gene TRBJ2-2; the TRBD2 assignment by TCRdb is unverifiable without DNA. The CDR3 contains 13 residues. CDR3 amino acids: CASSLGRAGELFF.

This chain joins TRBV7-9 and TRBJ1-1. Germline lookup yields CDR1 SEHNR and CDR2 FQNEAQ (reference sequence). This CDR3 comprises 11 residues. CDR3 sequence: CASGGETEAFF.

This clonotype is deemed medium-sized (0.01 to 0.1%) by its frequency. The rearrangement joins TRBV12-3 or TRBV12-4 to TRBJ2-3. This CDR3 contains 12 residues. The CDR3 loop reads CASRAGTDTQYF.

V usage is TRBV6-5 and J usage is TRBJ2-2. The CDR3 has 15 residues. Germline V lookup: CDR1 MNHEY, CDR2 SVGAGI. CDR3 protein: CASSAQTANTGELFF.

The chain recombines TRBV19 with TRBJ1-1. This CDR3 is built from 17 residues. CDR1 LNHDA and CDR2 SQIVND come from the germline V gene (reference sequence). CDR3 region: CASSPRTAGFMNTEAFF.

This clonotype is classed as medium-sized by frequency. The V and J genes are TRBV13 and TRBJ2-5; TCRdb returns TRBD2, unconfirmable since there is no DNA. This CDR3 region has 13 residues. Germline V gives CDR1 PRHDT, CDR2 FYEKMQ (reference sequence). The CDR3 reads CASSNRALETQYF.

This clonotype counts as medium-sized by frequency. CDR3 residues: CASTPSGALSYEQYF. The V gene is TRBV19, the J gene TRBJ2-7; TCRdb's D call, TRBD2, is unchecked because there is no DNA. The germline gives CDR1 LNHDA, CDR2 SQIVND (reference sequence). The CDR3 sequence is 15 residues long.

This sequence joins TRBV6-5 and TRBJ2-7; TCRdb designates TRBD1, a call that cannot be tested without DNA. Per germline, CDR1 MNHEY and CDR2 SVGAGI. The CDR3 runs 17 residues. This CDR3 reads CASSGLGRGQGSGEQYF.

Its frequency marks this clonotype as medium-sized (0.01 to 0.1%). The V call is TRBV19, the J call TRBJ2-1; TCRdb indicates TRBD2, and absent DNA this call remains unverified. The CDR3 covers 15 residues. Germline loops: CDR1 LNHDA, CDR2 SQIVND (reference sequence). CDR3 region: CASRRVLASYNEQFF. The full variable domain, rest sourced from reference TRBV19 and TRBJ2-1, is DGGITQSPKYLFRKEGQNVTLSCEQNLNHDAMYWYRQDPGQGLRLIYYSQIVNDFQKGDIAEGYSVSREKKESFPLTVTSAQKNPTAFYLCASRRVLASYNEQFFGPGTRLTVL.

This clonotype ranks as medium-sized in terms of frequency. V and J are TRBV5-4 and TRBJ1-2; the TRBD1 assignment by TCRdb is unverifiable without DNA. This CDR3 is 15 amino acids long. Germline V gives CDR1 SGHNT, CDR2 YYREEE (reference sequence). Here the CDR3 reads CASSVPGQGYHGYTF.

This clonotype is classed as medium-sized by frequency. The J gene is TRBJ2-7, the V gene TRBV29-1. CDR3 size: 11 residues. The germline gives CDR1 SQVTM, CDR2 ANQGSEA. CDR3 sequence reads: CSVDPSYEQYF.

This clonotype counts as medium-sized by frequency. The gene calls are TRBV6-5 and TRBJ2-7; lacking DNA, the TRBD1 call made by TCRdb goes unchecked. The CDR3 covers 13 residues. Germline V gives CDR1 MNHEY, CDR2 SVGAGI. CDR3 sequence: CATGGTVPYEQYF.

This clonotype is labeled medium-sized based on frequency. This chain joins TRBV6-5 and TRBJ2-1; the D gene TCRdb calls, TRBD2, cannot be checked with no DNA. Germline V lookup: CDR1 MNHEY, CDR2 SVGAGI. This CDR3 comprises 14 residues. CDR3 amino acids: CASSGGLRYNEQFF.

The genes are TRBV12-3 or TRBV12-4 and TRBJ2-3; as DNA is missing, the TRBD2 call by TCRdb cannot be tested. CDR3 length: 15 residues. The CDR3 region is CASSDSGNLRDTQYF.